Listed below are T cell receptor beta chains from one sample, sequenced in a study of tumor-infiltrating lymphocytes in primary liver carcinoma. TCRdb called the multiplex PCR reads again in MiXCR, with one record for every CDR3 protein. The data show 330,000 or so distinct CDR3 sequences, 65% seen once. The sequenced sample was peripheral blood. The source is a man aged 40-55 years with primary liver carcinoma and hepatitis B virus infection. The CDR3 runs from the conserved cysteine through the conserved F or W. A D gene is named only where the DNA matches it firmly.

d_gene: TRBD1; j_gene: TRBJ1-3; v_gene: TRBV5-1; CDR3aa: CASSWIPGQGENSGNTIYF
d_gene: TRBD1; j_gene: TRBJ2-3; v_gene: TRBV5-4; CDR3aa: CAQGGQGADTHYF
d_gene: TRBD2; j_gene: TRBJ2-1; v_gene: TRBV24-1; CDR3aa: CATSDPRTSGVTNEQFF
d_gene: .; j_gene: TRBJ1-3; v_gene: TRBV4-1; CDR3aa: CASSTRPGKTIYF
d_gene: .; j_gene: TRBJ2-7; v_gene: TRBV5-6; CDR3aa: CASCFSEGGWYEQYF
d_gene: .; j_gene: TRBJ2-1; v_gene: TRBV11-2; CDR3aa: CDSSTGRGGYNEQFF
d_gene: .; j_gene: TRBJ1-1; v_gene: TRBV6-1; CDR3aa: CASSGFVGNTEAFF
d_gene: TRBD2; j_gene: TRBJ2-3; v_gene: TRBV11-2; CDR3aa: CASSLVRSGADTQYF
d_gene: .; j_gene: TRBJ2-5; v_gene: TRBV24-1; CDR3aa: CATSDFEETQYF
d_gene: TRBD2; j_gene: TRBJ2-1; v_gene: TRBV4-3; CDR3aa: CASSPAALALNNEQFF
d_gene: TRBD2; j_gene: TRBJ2-2; v_gene: TRBV27; CDR3aa: CASSSGGDTGELFF
d_gene: .; j_gene: TRBJ2-3; v_gene: TRBV11-2; CDR3aa: CASAEIHTDTQYF
d_gene: TRBD1; j_gene: TRBJ1-2; v_gene: TRBV11-2; CDR3aa: CTSSSEQGSGTF
d_gene: .; j_gene: TRBJ1-2; v_gene: TRBV7-9; CDR3aa: CASSLETNYGYTF
d_gene: .; j_gene: TRBJ1-6; v_gene: TRBV18; CDR3aa: CASSPENSPLHF
d_gene: .; j_gene: TRBJ1-1; v_gene: TRBV29-1; CDR3aa: CSVLGADGAFF
d_gene: .; j_gene: TRBJ2-7; v_gene: TRBV5-6; CDR3aa: CASSLPTGPEQYF
d_gene: .; j_gene: TRBJ1-3; v_gene: TRBV9; CDR3aa: CASSVAYRAGNTIYF
d_gene: .; j_gene: TRBJ2-1; v_gene: TRBV4-1; CDR3aa: CASSQTLTETYNEQFF
d_gene: .; j_gene: TRBJ1-4; v_gene: TRBV28; CDR3aa: CATSFRGLGEKLFF
d_gene: .; j_gene: TRBJ2-7; v_gene: TRBV5-1; CDR3aa: CASSLVSGQFYEQYF
d_gene: .; j_gene: TRBJ1-1; v_gene: TRBV5-4; CDR3aa: CASSPDSLNTEAFF
d_gene: .; j_gene: TRBJ1-2; v_gene: TRBV12-3/TRBV12-4; CDR3aa: CASSFGRVYGYTF
d_gene: .; j_gene: TRBJ2-7; v_gene: TRBV28; CDR3aa: CASSVPGYEQYF
d_gene: TRBD2; j_gene: TRBJ2-3; v_gene: TRBV12-3/TRBV12-4; CDR3aa: CASSSMGPGLEGDGTDTQYF
d_gene: .; j_gene: TRBJ2-3; v_gene: TRBV5-1; CDR3aa: CACSMGHSFTDTQYF
d_gene: .; j_gene: TRBJ2-2; v_gene: TRBV28; CDR3aa: CASSLTYELFF
d_gene: TRBD1; j_gene: TRBJ2-5; v_gene: TRBV10-3; CDR3aa: CAINPGTGQETQYF
d_gene: .; j_gene: TRBJ2-5; v_gene: TRBV7-9; CDR3aa: CASSLDRLVETQYF
d_gene: TRBD2; j_gene: TRBJ2-1; v_gene: TRBV11-2; CDR3aa: CASSLEGTSGRDEQFF
d_gene: .; j_gene: TRBJ2-2; v_gene: TRBV11-2; CDR3aa: CATSLGSVELFF
d_gene: .; j_gene: TRBJ2-4; v_gene: TRBV6-6; CDR3aa: CASCYLKPGQDKNIQYF
d_gene: .; j_gene: TRBJ1-1; v_gene: TRBV6-2/TRBV6-3; CDR3aa: CASSYRRTVSVLF
d_gene: .; j_gene: TRBJ1-1; v_gene: TRBV6-1; CDR3aa: CASSEAWGTNTEAFF
d_gene: .; j_gene: TRBJ2-7; v_gene: TRBV5-4; CDR3aa: CASSFTRGVDEQYF
d_gene: .; j_gene: TRBJ2-2; v_gene: TRBV11-2; CDR3aa: CASSIGTVELFF
d_gene: .; j_gene: TRBJ1-5; v_gene: TRBV11-2; CDR3aa: CASSLALYSRETNQPQHF
d_gene: .; j_gene: TRBJ1-2; v_gene: TRBV7-9; CDR3aa: CASRPTRALDGYTF
d_gene: TRBD2; j_gene: TRBJ2-1; v_gene: TRBV12-3/TRBV12-4; CDR3aa: CARSFWTSGGEQFF
d_gene: .; j_gene: TRBJ1-6; v_gene: TRBV6-5; CDR3aa: CTSSPLRQGNLFNSPLHF